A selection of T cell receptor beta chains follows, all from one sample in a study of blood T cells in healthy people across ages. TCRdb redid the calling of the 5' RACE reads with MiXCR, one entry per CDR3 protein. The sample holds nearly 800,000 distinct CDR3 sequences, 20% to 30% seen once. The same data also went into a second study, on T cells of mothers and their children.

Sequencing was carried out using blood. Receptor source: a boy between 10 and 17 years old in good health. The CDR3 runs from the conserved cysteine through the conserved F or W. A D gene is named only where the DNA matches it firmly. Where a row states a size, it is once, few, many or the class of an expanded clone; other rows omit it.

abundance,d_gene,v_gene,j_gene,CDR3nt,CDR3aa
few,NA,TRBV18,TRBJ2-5,TGTGCCAGCTCACCAGCGACGGAGGGGACCCAGTACTTC,CASSPATEGTQYF
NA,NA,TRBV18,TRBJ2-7,TGTGCCAGCTCACCACTCCACGAGCAGTACTTC,CASSPLHEQYF
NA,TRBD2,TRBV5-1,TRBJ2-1,TGCGCCGGCAGCTTGGGCGGGAGTAGGTACAATGAGCAGTTCTTC,CAGSLGGSRYNEQFF
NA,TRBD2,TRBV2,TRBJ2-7,TGTGCCAGCAGTGTGGGGACTAGCGGGACTCTCTCCTACGAGCAGTACTTC,CASSVGTSGTLSYEQYF
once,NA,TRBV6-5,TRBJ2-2,TGTGCCAGCAGTAACACAGGGCGCGGGACCGGGGAGCTGTTTTTT,CASSNTGRGTGELFF
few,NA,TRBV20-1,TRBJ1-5,TGCAGTGCTGGAGGCTCAGGGTCTAGCAATCAGCCCCAGCATTTT,CSAGGSGSSNQPQHF
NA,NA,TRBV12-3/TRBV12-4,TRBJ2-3,TGTGCCAGCAGCGGTCAGACTAGCACAGATACGCAGTATTTT,CASSGQTSTDTQYF
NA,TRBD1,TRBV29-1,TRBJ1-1,TGCAGCGTCGCACAGGGGGCGCGGAACACTGAAGCTTTCTTT,CSVAQGARNTEAFF
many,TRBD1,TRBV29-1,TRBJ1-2,TGCAGCGTTGAAGGACAGGGAAGTGAGCGTGGCTACACCTTC,CSVEGQGSERGYTF
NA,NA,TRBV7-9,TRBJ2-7,TGTGCCAGCAGCTTAGGGGGAGTGAACGAGCAGTACTTC,CASSLGGVNEQYF
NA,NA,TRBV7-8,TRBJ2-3,TGTGCCAGCAGCACCGAACTAGCTAACACAGATACGCAGTATTTT,CASSTELANTDTQYF
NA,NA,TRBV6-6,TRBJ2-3,TGTGCCAGCAGTGCCCTGGACTCCGGAGATACGCAGTATTTT,CASSALDSGDTQYF
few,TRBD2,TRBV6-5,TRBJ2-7,TGTGCCAGCAGTTACTCTGTAGCGGGAAGAAGCGAGCAGTACTTC,CASSYSVAGRSEQYF
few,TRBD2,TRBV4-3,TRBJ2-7,TGCGCCAGCAGCCGAGGAATAGCGGGGGCTTTCTACGAGCAGTACTTC,CASSRGIAGAFYEQYF
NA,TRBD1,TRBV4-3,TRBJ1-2,TGCGCCAGCAGCCAAGATGTCGGGACAGCACCTTATGGCTACACCTTC,CASSQDVGTAPYGYTF
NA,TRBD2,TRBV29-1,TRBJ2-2,TGCAGCGTTGAAGATGAGGAGACTAGCGGGAGCCCCGGGGAGCTGTTTTTT,CSVEDEETSGSPGELFF
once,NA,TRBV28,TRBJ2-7,TGTGCCAGCAGTTTCCCAGGAGCCTCCTACGAGCAGTACTTC,CASSFPGASYEQYF
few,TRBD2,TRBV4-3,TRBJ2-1,TGCGCCAGCAGCCCGGGGACTAGCGGGGAAGACTACAATGAGCAGTTCTTC,CASSPGTSGEDYNEQFF
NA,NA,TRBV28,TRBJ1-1,TGTGCCAGCAGTTTATATAGTACTGAAGCTTTCTTT,CASSLYSTEAFF
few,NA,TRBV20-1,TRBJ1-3,TGCAGTGCTAGAGATAAAGCTTACTCTGGAAACACCATATATTTT,CSARDKAYSGNTIYF
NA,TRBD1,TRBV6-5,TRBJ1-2,TGTGCCGCGCTTAGCCTGACAGGGGACTATGGCTACACCTTC,CAALSLTGDYGYTF
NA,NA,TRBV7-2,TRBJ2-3,TGTGCCAGCAGCTTAGTTGCGGCCCCCACAGATAAGCAGTATTTT,CASSLVAAPTDKQYF
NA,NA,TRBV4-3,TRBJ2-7,TGCGCCAGCAGCCAGCTTGGACTGGAGAACTACGAGCAGTACTTC,CASSQLGLENYEQYF
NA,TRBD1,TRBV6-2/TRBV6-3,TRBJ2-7,TGTGCCAGCAGTTACGGGCCCGGGACAGGGAGCTACGAGCAGTACTTC,CASSYGPGTGSYEQYF
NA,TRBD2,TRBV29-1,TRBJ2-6,TGCAGCGTCGTAGCGGGAGGGCCCTCTGGGGCCAACGTCCTGACTTTC,CSVVAGGPSGANVLTF
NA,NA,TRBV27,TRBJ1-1,TGTGCCAGCAGTACTACAGGGAGGACTGAAGCTTTCTTT,CASSTTGRTEAFF
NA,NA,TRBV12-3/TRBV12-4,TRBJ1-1,TGTGCCAGCAGTTTGGGTCCAAGGGGGAACACTGAAGCTTTCTTT,CASSLGPRGNTEAFF
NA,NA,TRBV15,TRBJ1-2,TGTGCCACCAGCAGAGATTTGGCCGTTTATGGCTACACCTTC,CATSRDLAVYGYTF
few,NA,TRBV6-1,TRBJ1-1,TGTGCCAGCAGTTCTCGTGAGAACACTGAAGCTTTCTTT,CASSSRENTEAFF
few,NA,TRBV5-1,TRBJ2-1,TGCGCCAGCAGCTTTTCCTTTTACAATGAGCAGTTCTTC,CASSFSFYNEQFF
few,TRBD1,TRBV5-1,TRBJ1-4,TGCGCCAGCAGCTTGGAGGACAGGGATGAAAAACTGTTTTTT,CASSLEDRDEKLFF
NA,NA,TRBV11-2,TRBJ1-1,TGTGCCAGCAGCTTAGAGGGGGGCAAAATGAACACTGAAGCTTTCTTT,CASSLEGGKMNTEAFF